The 8 T cell receptor beta chains below all came from one sample that was sequenced in a study of CD8 T cells in ankylosing spondylitis. MiXCR was run by TCRdb on the 5' RACE reads, yielding one entry per CDR3 protein. The sample contains 250,000 to 350,000 distinct CDR3 sequences, roughly 20% of which appear only once. The sequenced material came from blood, either unsorted or a sorted T cell fraction (not recorded which). Every receptor here comes from a male donor with ankylosing spondylitis or in good health (not recorded which).

The chain links TRBV29-1 to TRBJ2-7; D possibly matches TRBD1 or TRBD2 (5 bases each). Germline V lookup: CDR1 SQVTM, CDR2 ANQGSEA. This CDR3 region has 15 residues. The V end lost 3 bases, the J end lost 6 bases, and 21 bases lay between the germline ends. In DNA form, the CDR3 reads TGCAGCGTTGAGGCTCGGACAACTAGGGGAATCGAGCAGTACGTC. Translating gives CSVEARTTRGIEQYV.

This clonotype was detected many times. V gene TRBV29-1 combines with J gene TRBJ2-5; no reliable D call. Germline V gene sequence: CDR1 SQVTM, CDR2 ANQGSEA. Trimming shortened V by 2 bases and J by 7 bases, and 11 bases separated the two germline ends. The length of the CDR3 is 12 residues. In DNA form, the CDR3 reads TGCAGCGTTGAAAATACCCTGGGGACCCAGTACTTC. Residues: CSVENTLGTQYF.

This clonotype was recorded at least ten times. The chain recombines TRBV29-1 with TRBJ1-1; weak D call: TRBD1 (6 bases). This CDR3 has 11 amino acids. Germline V gene sequence: CDR1 SQVTM, CDR2 ANQGSEA. Trimming took 4 bases from V and 5 from J, leaving 8 bases between them. The CDR3 here is CSVARGTEAFF. In DNA, the CDR3 is TGCAGCGTTGCCAGGGGTACTGAAGCTTTCTTT.

The chain combines TRBV3-1 with TRBJ2-5; 7 bases fit TRBD1. From germline, CDR1 is LGHDT and CDR2 YNNKEL (reference sequence). The CDR3 covers 14 residues. V lost 3 bases and J lost 2; bases outside the gene matches: 3. The DNA for the CDR3 is TGTGCCAGCAGCCATGGACAGGTTCAAGAGACCCAGTACTTC. It translates to CASSHGQVQETQYF.

The chain joins TRBV7-6 to TRBJ1-1, with 11 bases aligning to TRBD1. The CDR3 runs 16 residues. V gave up 5 bases and J gave up 4 bases; unmatched junction bases: 9. Germline CDR1 and CDR2: SGHVS and FNYEAQ. The DNA of the CDR3 is TGTGCCAGCAGCCAGGACAGGGGGCTTTGGGGCACTGAAGCTTTCTTT. It encodes CASSQDRGLWGTEAFF.

This clonotype was counted between two and nine times. J is TRBJ1-1 and V is TRBV6-1, with TRBD1 matching 10 bases. The CDR3 consists of 13 residues. The germline gives CDR1 MNHNS, CDR2 SASEGT. CDR3 in amino acids: CATRTGGNTEAFF. Here the CDR3 DNA reads TGTGCTACCCGGACAGGGGGGAACACTGAAGCTTTCTTT.

The chain uses TRBV18 and TRBJ2-3; 10 bases agree with TRBD2. Germline V gene lookup returns CDR1 KGHSH and CDR2 LQKENI. The CDR3 has 16 amino acids. V shed 3 bases, J shed 4 bases, and the junction held 7 bases outside the gene matches. CDR3 sequence: CASSPGASGSADTQYF. CDR3 coding DNA: TGTGCCAGCTCACCTGGGGCTAGCGGGAGTGCAGATACGCAGTATTTT.

The chain is built from TRBV12-3 or TRBV12-4 and TRBJ2-5, with 7 nucleotides matching TRBD1. This CDR3 is 15 amino acids long. V was pared by 6 bases and J by 6 bases, with 13 bases of the junction left unmatched. CDR3 sequence: CASSFATGFLKTQYF. The CDR3 region has the DNA TGTGCCAGCAGCTTTGCGACAGGGTTTTTAAAGACCCAGTACTTC.